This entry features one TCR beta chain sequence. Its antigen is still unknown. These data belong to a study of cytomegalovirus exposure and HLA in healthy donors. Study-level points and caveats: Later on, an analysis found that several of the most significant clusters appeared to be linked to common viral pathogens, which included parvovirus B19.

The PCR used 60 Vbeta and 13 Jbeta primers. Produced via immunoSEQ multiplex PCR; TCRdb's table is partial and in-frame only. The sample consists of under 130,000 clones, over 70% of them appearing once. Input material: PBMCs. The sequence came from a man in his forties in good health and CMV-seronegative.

The CDR3 DNA sequence: TGTGCCAGCTCACCACCAACAATCACAGATACGCAGTATTTT. It encodes CASSPPTITDTQYF. This sequence joins TRBV18 and TRBJ2-3, with D unclear. CDR1 and CDR2 from the germline V gene are KGHSH and LQKENI. The CDR3 consists of 14 residues. V shed 0 bases and J shed 2 bases, with 6 bases lying between them.